This is a list of T cell receptor beta chains from one sample in a study of graft-versus-host responses after intestinal transplantation. Only in-frame clones appear in the TCRdb table, and some are missing; sequencing was by immunoSEQ multiplex PCR. The table includes tens of thousands of clones, about 93% detected once. The sample in question was PBMCs, obtained about 120 weeks after a first intestinal transplant, on the day of a second. The receptors here all came from a human patient who received an intestinal transplant, so some T cells may come from the graft donor. Both conserved end residues are part of each CDR3. D genes are given only for firm matches. Size tells how often a clone was seen (once, few, many) or the class of an expanded clone, and some rows leave it out.

j_gene: TRBJ2-5; d_gene: .; abundance: .; v_gene: TRBV7-9; CDR3nt: TGTGCCAGCAGCCCGGGGACGGTTCAAGAGACCCAGTACTTC; CDR3aa: CASSPGTVQETQYF
j_gene: TRBJ2-7; d_gene: .; abundance: .; v_gene: TRBV18; CDR3nt: TGTGCCAGCTCACCGGCTAGCGAGGGGAAGCAGTACTTC; CDR3aa: CASSPASEGKQYF
j_gene: TRBJ2-4; d_gene: .; abundance: few; v_gene: TRBV2; CDR3nt: TGTGCCAGCGCACTAGCCAAAAACATTCAGTACTTC; CDR3aa: CASALAKNIQYF
j_gene: TRBJ2-7; d_gene: .; abundance: .; v_gene: TRBV5-1; CDR3nt: TGCGCCAGCAGCTTGAGGGGAAGGGCCTACGAGCAGTACTTC; CDR3aa: CASSLRGRAYEQYF
j_gene: TRBJ2-2; d_gene: .; abundance: .; v_gene: TRBV4-1; CDR3nt: TGCGCCAGCAGCCAAGAGAAGTGGGCCGTCGGGGAGCTGTTTTTT; CDR3aa: CASSQEKWAVGELFF
j_gene: TRBJ1-2; d_gene: TRBD1; abundance: .; v_gene: TRBV27; CDR3nt: TGTGCCAGCAGTCCGCGACAGGGGGGGGACTATGGCTACACCTTC; CDR3aa: CASSPRQGGDYGYTF
j_gene: TRBJ2-2; d_gene: .; abundance: .; v_gene: TRBV19; CDR3nt: TGTGCCAGTCGGGTGGCTGGTTTAGACACCGGGGAGCTGTTTTTT; CDR3aa: CASRVAGLDTGELFF
j_gene: TRBJ1-2; d_gene: .; abundance: .; v_gene: TRBV5-6; CDR3nt: TGTGCCAGCAGCTTGGGACAGGCTAACTATGGCTACACCTTC; CDR3aa: CASSLGQANYGYTF
j_gene: TRBJ1-1; d_gene: TRBD1; abundance: .; v_gene: TRBV2; CDR3nt: TGTGCCACCACAGGGGAGGTGAACACTGAAGCTTTCTTT; CDR3aa: CATTGEVNTEAFF
j_gene: TRBJ2-6; d_gene: .; abundance: .; v_gene: TRBV9; CDR3nt: TGTGCCAGCAGACGCTCTGGGGCCAACGTCCTGACTTTC; CDR3aa: CASRRSGANVLTF
j_gene: TRBJ1-6; d_gene: TRBD1; abundance: .; v_gene: TRBV27; CDR3nt: TGTGCCAGCAGTTTTAAGGGACAGGGATTTTCACCCCTCCACTTT; CDR3aa: CASSFKGQGFSPLHF
j_gene: TRBJ2-7; d_gene: .; abundance: .; v_gene: TRBV6-1; CDR3nt: TGTGCCAGCAGTGAAAATAGGTCCTTTTTACCCTACGAGCAGTACTTC; CDR3aa: CASSENRSFLPYEQYF
j_gene: TRBJ1-1; d_gene: TRBD1; abundance: .; v_gene: TRBV18; CDR3nt: TGTGCCAGCTCACCGGGACAGGGGTTCAGGGGCACTGAAGCTTTCTTT; CDR3aa: CASSPGQGFRGTEAFF
j_gene: TRBJ2-1; d_gene: .; abundance: .; v_gene: TRBV27; CDR3nt: TGTGCCAGCCGTATCGGCGGGCCCTCCTACAATGAGCAGTTCTTC; CDR3aa: CASRIGGPSYNEQFF
j_gene: TRBJ2-7; d_gene: .; abundance: .; v_gene: TRBV7-9; CDR3nt: TGTGCCATCGATACAGGGCCAAATTCCGACGAGCAGTACTTC; CDR3aa: CAIDTGPNSDEQYF
j_gene: TRBJ1-2; d_gene: .; abundance: few; v_gene: TRBV6-5; CDR3nt: TGTGCCAGCAGTTACGGGGGTAGGGCAGCGGGCTACACCTTC; CDR3aa: CASSYGGRAAGYTF
j_gene: TRBJ2-3; d_gene: TRBD1; abundance: .; v_gene: TRBV29-1; CDR3nt: TGCAGCGTTGACCGGACAGGGACTGATACGCAGTATTTT; CDR3aa: CSVDRTGTDTQYF
j_gene: TRBJ2-1; d_gene: .; abundance: .; v_gene: TRBV11-2; CDR3nt: TGTGCCAGCAGCTTAGGAGCGAATGAGCAGTTCTTC; CDR3aa: CASSLGANEQFF
j_gene: TRBJ2-1; d_gene: TRBD2; abundance: .; v_gene: TRBV9; CDR3nt: TGTGCCAGCAGCGCAAGGCTAGCGGGAGCCTACAATGAGCAGTTCTTC; CDR3aa: CASSARLAGAYNEQFF
j_gene: TRBJ1-6; d_gene: .; abundance: .; v_gene: TRBV30; CDR3nt: TGTGCCTGGAGCTTACTCCCCAAAAATTCACCCCTCCACTTT; CDR3aa: CAWSLLPKNSPLHF
j_gene: TRBJ2-3; d_gene: .; abundance: .; v_gene: TRBV21-1; CDR3nt: .; CDR3aa: CASSKVGSGSTDTQYF
j_gene: TRBJ1-4; d_gene: .; abundance: .; v_gene: TRBV5-1; CDR3nt: TGCGCCAGCAGCTTGAACGTCGGAGAACTGTTTTTT; CDR3aa: CASSLNVGELFF
j_gene: TRBJ1-3; d_gene: .; abundance: few; v_gene: TRBV6-1; CDR3nt: TGTGCCAGCAGGGGGACTGTCCGAAACACCATATATTTT; CDR3aa: CASRGTVRNTIYF
j_gene: TRBJ2-1; d_gene: TRBD2; abundance: .; v_gene: TRBV7-8; CDR3nt: TGTGCCAGCAGCTTTGGGACTAGCGGGGGGGACCTGTTCTTC; CDR3aa: CASSFGTSGGDLFF
j_gene: TRBJ1-3; d_gene: .; abundance: .; v_gene: TRBV28; CDR3nt: TGTGCCAGCGAACCGCCAGGATCTTCTGGAAACACCATATATTTT; CDR3aa: CASEPPGSSGNTIYF
j_gene: TRBJ2-7; d_gene: .; abundance: .; v_gene: TRBV5-3; CDR3nt: TGTGCCACCCAAAGGGGGGCCGACTACGAGCAGTACTTC; CDR3aa: CATQRGADYEQYF
j_gene: TRBJ2-3; d_gene: .; abundance: .; v_gene: TRBV7-3; CDR3nt: TGTGCCAGCAGCTTAACGGGGTACACAGATACGCAGTATTTT; CDR3aa: CASSLTGYTDTQYF
j_gene: TRBJ2-3; d_gene: TRBD1; abundance: .; v_gene: TRBV14; CDR3nt: TGTGCCAGCGGACAGGGTGCAGATACGCAGTATTTT; CDR3aa: CASGQGADTQYF
j_gene: TRBJ1-3; d_gene: .; abundance: .; v_gene: TRBV7-8; CDR3nt: TGTGCCAGCAGCTTAGGTTGGAACGGGGTCTCTGGAAACACCATATATTTT; CDR3aa: CASSLGWNGVSGNTIYF
j_gene: TRBJ2-7; d_gene: TRBD2; abundance: .; v_gene: TRBV19; CDR3nt: TGTGCCAGTAGACTAGCGGGAGGTTACGAGCAGTACTTC; CDR3aa: CASRLAGGYEQYF
j_gene: TRBJ1-5; d_gene: TRBD1; abundance: .; v_gene: TRBV10-2; CDR3nt: TGCGCCAGCAGCAAGGACAGGGGGCACCAGCCCCAGCATTTT; CDR3aa: CASSKDRGHQPQHF
j_gene: TRBJ1-2; d_gene: .; abundance: .; v_gene: TRBV7-9; CDR3nt: TGTGCCAGCAGCTTAGCGTGGGGCTACACCTTC; CDR3aa: CASSLAWGYTF
j_gene: TRBJ2-1; d_gene: .; abundance: .; v_gene: TRBV29-1; CDR3nt: TGCAGCGTTGAGTGGGACTCCTTGTACAATGAGCAGTTCTTC; CDR3aa: CSVEWDSLYNEQFF
j_gene: TRBJ1-6; d_gene: .; abundance: .; v_gene: TRBV5-1; CDR3nt: TGCGCCAGCAGCCATTCACAGGGACCTAATTCACCCCTCCACTTT; CDR3aa: CASSHSQGPNSPLHF
j_gene: TRBJ2-7; d_gene: .; abundance: .; v_gene: TRBV11-3; CDR3nt: TGTGCCAGCAGCTTAGGTGGATCTTGGGACGAGCAGTACTTC; CDR3aa: CASSLGGSWDEQYF
j_gene: TRBJ2-1; d_gene: TRBD2; abundance: .; v_gene: TRBV7-6; CDR3nt: TGTGCCAGCAGCTTTGGACTAGCGGGAGGGCAGAGCTCCTACAATGAGCAGTTCTTC; CDR3aa: CASSFGLAGGQSSYNEQFF
j_gene: TRBJ1-5; d_gene: .; abundance: .; v_gene: TRBV6-5; CDR3nt: TGTGCCAGCAGCGAACAGGGCCCCTATCAGCCCCAGCATTTT; CDR3aa: CASSEQGPYQPQHF
j_gene: TRBJ2-2; d_gene: TRBD1; abundance: .; v_gene: TRBV5-6; CDR3nt: TGTGCCAGCAGCTTTACCACAGGGGGCCACTCGAACACCGGGGAGCTGTTTTTT; CDR3aa: CASSFTTGGHSNTGELFF
j_gene: TRBJ1-5; d_gene: .; abundance: .; v_gene: TRBV9; CDR3nt: TGTGCCAGCAGCGTAGGTAGCAATCAGCCCCAGCATTTT; CDR3aa: CASSVGSNQPQHF
j_gene: TRBJ2-5; d_gene: TRBD2; abundance: .; v_gene: TRBV4-1; CDR3nt: TGCGCCAGCAGCCAGACTAGCGGAGAGACCCAGTACTTC; CDR3aa: CASSQTSGETQYF
j_gene: TRBJ2-5; d_gene: .; abundance: .; v_gene: TRBV6-6; CDR3nt: TGTGCCAGCAGTCCGACTCTTAACCAAGAGACCCAGTACTTC; CDR3aa: CASSPTLNQETQYF
j_gene: TRBJ2-7; d_gene: .; abundance: .; v_gene: TRBV18; CDR3nt: TGTGCCAGCTCACCTTTAGGGACGAAAAGCTACGAGCAGTACTTC; CDR3aa: CASSPLGTKSYEQYF
j_gene: TRBJ2-3; d_gene: .; abundance: .; v_gene: TRBV6-5; CDR3nt: TGTGCCAGCAGTTACCTCGATACGCAGTATTTT; CDR3aa: CASSYLDTQYF
j_gene: TRBJ2-4; d_gene: .; abundance: .; v_gene: TRBV19; CDR3nt: TGTGCCAGTAGTATAGTGGGGGTAGCCAAAAACATTCAGTACTTC; CDR3aa: CASSIVGVAKNIQYF
j_gene: TRBJ1-6; d_gene: .; abundance: once; v_gene: TRBV7-3; CDR3nt: TGTGCCAGCAGCCCCGGGACCTCAAATTCACCCCTCCACTTT; CDR3aa: CASSPGTSNSPLHF
j_gene: TRBJ2-1; d_gene: TRBD2; abundance: .; v_gene: TRBV4-1; CDR3nt: TGCGCCAGCAGCGACAGGACTAGCGTAGAGCAGTTCTTC; CDR3aa: CASSDRTSVEQFF
j_gene: TRBJ2-3; d_gene: .; abundance: .; v_gene: TRBV6-1; CDR3nt: TGTGCCAGCAGTGAAGCTGGGGGGCGTGCGACAGATACGCAGTATTTT; CDR3aa: CASSEAGGRATDTQYF
j_gene: TRBJ2-7; d_gene: .; abundance: .; v_gene: TRBV5-8; CDR3nt: TGTGCCAGCAGCTTGGGGGAATACTGGACCTCCTACGAGCAGTACTTC; CDR3aa: CASSLGEYWTSYEQYF
j_gene: TRBJ2-1; d_gene: .; abundance: .; v_gene: TRBV27; CDR3nt: TGTGCCAGCAGTCTTGGGATATCCTACAATGAGCAGTTCTTC; CDR3aa: CASSLGISYNEQFF
j_gene: TRBJ2-3; d_gene: .; abundance: .; v_gene: TRBV6-5; CDR3nt: TGTGCCAGCAGTTACGTCCGGGAGTTCGCAGATACGCAGTATTTT; CDR3aa: CASSYVREFADTQYF
j_gene: TRBJ2-1; d_gene: .; abundance: .; v_gene: TRBV11-2; CDR3nt: TGTGCCAGCAGCGCCGACAGGACCGTTTTTTATTACAATGAGCAGTTCTTC; CDR3aa: CASSADRTVFYYNEQFF
j_gene: TRBJ2-1; d_gene: .; abundance: .; v_gene: TRBV2; CDR3nt: TGTGCCAGCAGTGAAGCGCTGGTTAGAATCCATGAGCAGTTCTTC; CDR3aa: CASSEALVRIHEQFF
j_gene: TRBJ2-7; d_gene: TRBD1; abundance: .; v_gene: TRBV28; CDR3nt: TGTGCCAGCAGTTTCACCGGGACAGGGGGTTGGTACGAGCAGTACTTC; CDR3aa: CASSFTGTGGWYEQYF
j_gene: TRBJ2-7; d_gene: .; abundance: .; v_gene: TRBV30; CDR3nt: TGTGCCTGGAGTGTTAGGAGGCAGGCTACGATCAACTACGAGCAGTACTTC; CDR3aa: CAWSVRRQATINYEQYF
j_gene: TRBJ2-3; d_gene: .; abundance: .; v_gene: TRBV7-3; CDR3nt: TGTGCCAGCAGCCTTTATTCGGCGGGATCAGATACGCAGTATTTT; CDR3aa: CASSLYSAGSDTQYF
j_gene: TRBJ1-2; d_gene: .; abundance: .; v_gene: TRBV27; CDR3nt: TGTGCCAGCAGTTTAACCCGGGACATCTATGGCTACACCTTC; CDR3aa: CASSLTRDIYGYTF
j_gene: TRBJ2-7; d_gene: TRBD1; abundance: few; v_gene: TRBV19; CDR3nt: TGTGCCAGTAGTACCATCAGACTCACAGGGGGTGTTGGTTACGAGCAGTACTTC; CDR3aa: CASSTIRLTGGVGYEQYF
j_gene: TRBJ2-7; d_gene: .; abundance: .; v_gene: TRBV6-5; CDR3nt: TGTGCCAGCAGTTACTCGTACGCCAGGGGCCTCTACGAGCAGTACTTC; CDR3aa: CASSYSYARGLYEQYF